Following are 6 T cell receptor beta chains from one sample sequenced in a study of regulatory T cells in long-lasting Graves disease. Researchers made TCR beta libraries by using iRepertoire HTBI primers and running Arm-PCR on CDR3 regions. TCRdb re-called the multiplex PCR reads with MiXCR, one entry per CDR3 protein. The sample yields 400,000 to 500,000 distinct CDR3 sequences, approximately 14% seen once. Time point meaning: newly diagnosed GD, antithyroid drugs for less than 3 months. Generation of the TCR library employed RNA extracted from PBMCs. The same sample was also studied in work on T cells in Graves' hyperthyroidism and ophthalmopathy.

Sample: peripheral blood mononuclear cells (PBMCs), taken at new diagnosis, from a patient treated with antithyroid drugs. All receptors come from a woman between 50 and 59 years old with Graves disease.

With respect to this clonotype: This may be a read error: a much more frequent sequence differs by one nucleotide. This chain joins TRBV7-2 and TRBJ2-7; D assignment may be TRBD1 or TRBD2 (6 bases each). The CDR3 sequence is 13 residues long. V dropped 1 base and J dropped 9 bases, with 13 bases sitting between them. Germline CDR1 is SGHTA and CDR2 is FQGNSA. CDR3 sequence: CASSLGPGGGQYF. The CDR3 DNA reads TGTGCCAGCAGCTTAGGCCCAGGAGGGGGGCAGTACTTC.

Remarks on this clonotype: A much larger clone differs by one base, so this may be a read error. V and J are TRBV6-9 and TRBJ1-5; 7 bases fit TRBD1. The CDR3 runs 13 residues. Trimming removed 8 bases from V and 10 bases from J; junction bases left unmatched: 11. The germline CDR1 and CDR2 sequences are MNHGY and SVAAGI. The CDR3 DNA reads TGTGCCAGCGGTTGGGACAGTAAGAGTCCCCAGCATTTT. It codes for CASGWDSKSPQHF.

This clonotype occurred a few times. The chain carries TRBV11-2 and TRBJ2-1; D is uncertain. V shed 3 bases and J shed 2 bases, with 8 bases lying between them. CDR3 length: 14 residues. CDR1 and CDR2 from the germline V gene are SGHAT and FQNNGV. The DNA of the CDR3 is TGTGCCAGCAGCTTGGCACACCCCTACAATGAGCAGTTCTTC. Residues: CASSLAHPYNEQFF. Based on the CDR3 plus reference TRBV11-2 and TRBJ2-1, the full variable domain is EAGVAQSPRYKIIEKRQSVAFWCNPISGHATLYWYQQILGQGPKLLIQFQNNGVVDDSQLPKDRFSAERLKGVDSTLKIQPAKLEDSAVYLCASSLAHPYNEQFFGPGTRLTVL.

This clonotype was picked up many times. The V gene is TRBV27, the J gene TRBJ2-1; 11 nucleotides line up with TRBD2. Germline V lookup: CDR1 MNHEY, CDR2 SMNVEV (reference sequence). The length of the CDR3 is 17 residues. J lost 1 base, V lost 3 bases, and 5 bases had no gene match. The CDR3 DNA reads TGTGCCAGCAGTTTCCTAGCGGGAGGTAGTTCCTACAATGAGCAGTTCTTC. Protein sequence: CASSFLAGGSSYNEQFF.

The V and J genes are TRBV19 and TRBJ2-3; no definite D call. Germline CDR1 is LNHDA and CDR2 is SQIVND (reference sequence). The CDR3 is 15 amino acids. V was pared by 8 bases and J by 1 base, with 16 bases between. CDR3 DNA sequence: TGTGCCAGTGGACCCATCGCGACCGGCACAGATACGCAGTATTTT. This translates into CASGPIATGTDTQYF. Full variable domain (missing parts from reference TRBV19 and TRBJ2-3): DGGITQSPKYLFRKEGQNVTLSCEQNLNHDAMYWYRQDPGQGLRLIYYSQIVNDFQKGDIAEGYSVSREKKESFPLTVTSAQKNPTAFYLCASGPIATGTDTQYFGPGTRLTVL.

V gene TRBV4-1 combines with J gene TRBJ1-5, with TRBD1 as a possible D gene (5 bases). V was pared by 4 bases and J by 7 bases, with 20 bases between. Germline V lookup: CDR1 MGHRA, CDR2 YSYEKL. The CDR3 loop spans 16 amino acids. The CDR3 protein is CASSPTRTAEGQPQHF. The CDR3 DNA reads TGCGCCAGCAGCCCGACCCGGACGGCCGAGGGGCAGCCCCAGCATTTT.